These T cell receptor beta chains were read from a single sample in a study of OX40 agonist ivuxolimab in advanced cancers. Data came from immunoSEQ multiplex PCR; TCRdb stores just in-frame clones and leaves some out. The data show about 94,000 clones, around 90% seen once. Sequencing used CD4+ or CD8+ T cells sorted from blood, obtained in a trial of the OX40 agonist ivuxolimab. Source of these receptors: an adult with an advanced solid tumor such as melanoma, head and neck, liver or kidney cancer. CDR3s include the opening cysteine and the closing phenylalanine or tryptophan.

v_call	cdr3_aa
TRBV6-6	CASRRTSGRTYEQYF
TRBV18	CASSPQSGRADGEQYF
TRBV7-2	CASSLSTGGAYEQYF
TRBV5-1	CASSWGTVEEKLFF
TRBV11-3	CASSPTQSSYEQYF
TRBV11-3	CASSLGGGVTDTQYF
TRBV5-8	CASSAPQGAPYGYTF
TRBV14	CASSPGQGLLNTEAFF
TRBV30	CAGSQGRGYTF
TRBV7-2	CASSETSGIPQDTQYF
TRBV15	CATSRDGAYEQYF
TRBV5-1	CASSADRDSYTGELFF
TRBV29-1	CSVLKDTSYEQYF
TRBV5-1	CASSSQTGNTEAFF
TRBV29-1	CSVGRGGDEKLFF
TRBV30	CAWSVDTGSYEQYF
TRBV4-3	CASSQVLAGVNEQFF
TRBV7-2	CASSLAGPGNTIYF
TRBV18	CASSSNRGLDNQPQHF
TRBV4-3	CASSQDWSSGDTQYF
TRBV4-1	CASSQGLAGLVEQYF
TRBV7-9	CASSLSGYEQYF
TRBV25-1	CASSEFPGYTGELFF
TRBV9	CASSVGAVPSGNTIYF
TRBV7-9	CASSLGLSYNEQFF
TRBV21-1	CAPHLAAYEQYF
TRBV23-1	CASSPVTGPNTEAFF
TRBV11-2	CASSSGAGGTEAFF
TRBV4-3	CASSQGDRPGDDTGELFF
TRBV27	CASSQRRPNTEAFF
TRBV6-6	CASSSSRDRGVGYTF
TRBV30	CAWSVGGQPQHF
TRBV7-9	CASSSAGGELFF
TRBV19	CASSTTGGMQPQHF
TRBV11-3	CASSLDLWDRSNEQFF
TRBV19	CASSSPFGRASYEQYF
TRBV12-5	CASGLLGPWAGELFF
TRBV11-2	CASSLGTAGSF
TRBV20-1	CSAGNPGELFF
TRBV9	CASSPPAGVGYNEQFF
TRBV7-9	CASSRTGQTTDTQYF
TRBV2	CASSEGGATGDHEQFF
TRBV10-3	CAISESPMGGYTF
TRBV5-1	CASSPLLAGVTGELFF
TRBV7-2	CASSLGVAGGAPDTQYF
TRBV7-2	CASSFGGVDTQYF
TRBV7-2	CASSLAGLYEQYF